This TCR beta chain was sequenced for a study of shared clonotypes between healthy human individuals. This clone was counted between two and nine times. CDR3 size: 13 residues. Germline V lookup: CDR1 LGHNT, CDR2 FRNRAP. V lost 7 bases, J lost 0 bases, and 9 bases lay in between. Here immunoSEQ multiplex PCR was the method, and the copy in TCRdb shows in-frame clones only, minus some. The table has about 1 million clones, 65% to 75% seen once. The V gene is TRBV12-5, the J gene TRBJ1-1; D remains ambiguous. The clonotype comes from a man aged 18 to 29 in good health. The sequenced material came from memory CD4+ T cells sorted from blood. Subset indicated: CD45RA-negative fraction. This chain's CDR3 is CASALLMNTEAFF. The CDR3 region has the DNA TGTGCTAGTGCCCTACTTATGAACACTGAAGCTTTCTTT.